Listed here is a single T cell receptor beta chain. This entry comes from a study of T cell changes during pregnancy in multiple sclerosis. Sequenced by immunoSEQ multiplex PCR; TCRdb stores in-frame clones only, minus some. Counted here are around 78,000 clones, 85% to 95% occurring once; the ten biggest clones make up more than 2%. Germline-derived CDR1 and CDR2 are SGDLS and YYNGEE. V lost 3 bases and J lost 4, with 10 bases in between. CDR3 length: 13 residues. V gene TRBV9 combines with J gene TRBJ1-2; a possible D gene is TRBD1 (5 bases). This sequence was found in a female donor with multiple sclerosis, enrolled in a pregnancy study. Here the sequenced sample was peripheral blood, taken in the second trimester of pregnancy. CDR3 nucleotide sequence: TGTGCCAGCAGCGAGGGGACTTCCTATGGCTACACCTTC. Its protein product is CASSEGTSYGYTF.